This T cell receptor (beta chain) was sequenced in a study of control samples from healthy donors and cancer patients. Repertoires were generated with immunoSEQ multiplex PCR, while TCRdb's copy carries only in-frame clones and drops some. Among about 58,000 clones, 94% were seen once, and the ten largest hold 4%. This CDR3 has 16 amino acids. The V end was cut by 1 base, the J end by 4 bases, with 11 bases between. The germline V gene has CDR1 KGHSH and CDR2 LQKENI. The sequenced material came from blood. The receptor comes from a man aged 25-40 years in good health. The chain is built from TRBV18 and TRBJ2-6; no reliable D call. CDR3 DNA sequence: TGTGCCAGCTCACCACAAACCCTTGCAGGGGCCAACGTCCTGACTTTC. It is translated as CASSPQTLAGANVLTF.